This TCR beta chain was observed in a study of graft-versus-host responses after intestinal transplantation. In the study overall: All of the recipients had induction that used anti-thymocyte globulin, then tacrolimus and steroids for about 3 years.

As concerns this clone: What it binds is not known.

The CDR3 covers 13 residues. Trimming removed 5 bases at V and 6 bases at J, with 12 bases between. CDR1 is SGHDT and CDR2 is YYEEEE in the germline V gene. Only in-frame clones appear in the TCRdb table, and some are missing; sequencing was by immunoSEQ multiplex PCR. The table includes around 100,000 clones, more than 85% detected once. The TCR was taken from a human donor who was the organ donor for an intestinal transplant. The chain is built from TRBV5-6 and TRBJ2-4; D not resolved. The starting material was unstimulated CD4+ T cells sorted from spleen or lymph node cells, obtained before transplant. Written as DNA, the CDR3 is TGTGCCAGCAGGACAAAATCAGGAAACATTCAGTACTTC. This gives the protein CASRTKSGNIQYF.